The sequence of this TCR beta chain was determined in a study of blood T cell repertoires in COVID-19. Study overall: Specimens from acute and convalescent COVID-19 originated in the United States, Italy and Spain. T cells, B-cell-depleted T cells, or PBMCs provided the cDNA or gDNA that served as material.

This CDR3 spans 13 amino acids. Germline V gives CDR1 SQVTM, CDR2 ANQGSEA. V shed 4 bases and J 9 bases; nucleotides not matched to a gene: 8. Authors' processing steps: Estimates of nucleated cell counts were drawn from the amplification of reference gene primers. TCRdb's copy holds only in-frame clones and misses some; the assay was immunoSEQ multiplex PCR. D and trimming come from the DNA, and the V and J calls and clone size come from that table. The sample includes a few hundred thousand clones, roughly 80% of them seen just once. The chain uses TRBV29-1 and TRBJ2-1; 8 bases map to TRBD2. Sequences were obtained from peripheral blood. The sequence was collected from a woman aged 50 to 60 with active or convalescent COVID-19. CDR3 in amino acids: CSVGTSLMGEQFF. CDR3 sequence (DNA): TGCAGCGTTGGGACTAGCTTAATGGGTGAGCAGTTCTTC.